These 23 T cell receptor beta chains were sequenced from one sample in a study of shared T cell receptors in the human thymus. Clones were sequenced by immunoSEQ multiplex PCR, and TCRdb holds only the in-frame ones, with some missing. Of 700,000 to 750,000 clones in the sample, 75% to 90% were seen once. This sample also belongs to another study, concerning human thymus T cells.

Sequencing was carried out using thymocytes. The receptor source for this set is a girl less than two years old with a congenital heart defect.

Note on this clone: Other DNA sequences of this sample code for an identical CDR3. The chain combines TRBV9 with TRBJ1-2, with a weak D call TRBD1 (5 bases). Trimming took off 1 base at V and 6 bases at J, with 22 bases between the two ends. The length of the CDR3 is 17 residues. The V gene's germline CDR1 is SGDLS and CDR2 YYNGEE. CDR3 DNA: TGTGCCAGCAGCGTATCGAAAGATAGGGGTTGTTTCGATGGCTACACCTTC. Protein product: CASSVSKDRGCFDGYTF.

This chain connects TRBV15 to TRBJ1-1, with D maybe TRBD1 (5 bases). Trimming pared 1 base from V and 0 bases from J, leaving 12 bases between. This CDR3 has 16 amino acids. The germline CDR1 and CDR2 sequences are LNHNV and YYDKDF (reference sequence). The CDR3 loop is CATSRAGGYLNTEAFF. CDR3 DNA: TGTGCCACCAGCAGAGCCGGGGGATACCTGAACACTGAAGCTTTCTTT. Combining the CDR3 with reference TRBV15 and TRBJ1-1 gives the whole variable domain DAMVIQNPRYQVTQFGKPVTLSCSQTLNHNVMYWYQQKSSQAPKLLFHYYDKDFNNEADTPDNFQSRRPNTSFCFLDIRSPGLGDTAMYLCATSRAGGYLNTEAFFGQGTRLTVV.

The V call is TRBV9, the J call TRBJ1-2; possible D gene TRBD1, 6 bases. Germline V gene data show CDR1 as SGDLS and CDR2 as YYNGEE. Trimming removed 4 bases at V and 4 bases at J, with 17 bases between. This CDR3 is 15 amino acids long. For the CDR3, the DNA is TGTGCCAGCAGCCCCCATAGGACAGCCGGCTATGGCTACACCTTC. This translates into CASSPHRTAGYGYTF.

The rearrangement uses TRBV2 and TRBJ2-5; 8 positions agree with TRBD2. This CDR3 contains 15 residues. V lost 7 bases, J lost 5 bases, and 12 bases stayed unmatched. CDR1 SNHLY and CDR2 FYNNEI come from the germline V gene. CDR3 DNA: TGTGCCAGCACCGCCGGGGGGGGTACTAGGGAGACCCAGTACTTC. Its translation is CASTAGGGTRETQYF.

The chain links TRBV10-1 to TRBJ1-1; D possibly corresponds to TRBD1 (5 bases). V lost 4 bases and J lost 5, with 14 bases in between. The germline V gene has CDR1 WNHNN and CDR2 SYGVQD (reference sequence). The CDR3 consists of 14 residues. CDR3 coding DNA: TGCGCCAGCAGTGGGGCCGGGGGGAAGACTGAAGCTTTCTTT. This translates into CASSGAGGKTEAFF.

V gene TRBV4-1 combines with J gene TRBJ1-1; possible D gene TRBD1, 5 bases. CDR3 size: 18 residues. Germline V lookup: CDR1 MGHRA, CDR2 YSYEKL. Deletions cut 4 bases from V and 5 bases from J, with 26 bases between. DNA of the CDR3: TGCGCCAGCAGCCGAGAGAAAACTCGGCTTAAAAGGGGAACTGAAGCTTTCTTT. The encoded protein is CASSREKTRLKRGTEAFF.

The rearrangement joins TRBV11-2 to TRBJ1-2; unclear D gene. The ends were cut back, 0 bases at V and 1 base at J, with 9 bases in the middle. CDR3 size: 15 residues. Per the germline V gene, CDR1 is SGHAT and CDR2 is FQNNGV. In nucleotides, the CDR3 is TGTGCCAGCAGCTTAGACAGTTACATTAACTATGGCTACACCTTC. It translates to CASSLDSYINYGYTF.

This chain links TRBV19 with TRBJ1-5; D perhaps matches TRBD1 (5 bases). Between the trimmed V and J ends, which lost 3 bases and 3 bases, there was a span of 24 bases. Germline V gene data show CDR1 as LNHDA and CDR2 as SQIVND (reference sequence). The CDR3 spans 19 residues. CDR3: CASSMRDSRSHDPNQPQHF. Here the CDR3 DNA reads TGTGCCAGTAGTATGAGGGACTCAAGGTCCCATGACCCCAATCAGCCCCAGCATTTT.

The chain is built from TRBV27 and TRBJ1-6; 9 bases are shared with TRBD1. Trimming at V came to 6 bases and at J to 2 bases, leaving 17 bases not matched to a gene. Germline CDR1 is MNHEY and CDR2 is SMNVEV (reference sequence). There are 20 residues in the CDR3. The CDR3 coding sequence is TGTGCCAGCAGCTACTCCCGGGACAGGGATTTAGGGGCCTATAATTCACCCCTCCACTTT. It codes for CASSYSRDRDLGAYNSPLHF.

The chain is built from TRBV19 and TRBJ1-2; a possible D gene is TRBD1 (5 bases). V shed 6 bases and J shed 2 bases, with 13 bases lying between them. The CDR3 has 14 amino acids. CDR1 is LNHDA, CDR2 SQIVND, per germline (reference sequence). The CDR3 sequence is CASSLKGQNYGYTF. The CDR3, as DNA: TGTGCCAGTAGCCTTAAGGGGCAGAACTATGGCTACACCTTC.

The V gene is TRBV10-1, the J gene TRBJ2-3; 7 positions match TRBD1. Trimming at V came to 4 bases and at J to 5 bases, leaving 0 bases not matched to a gene. The CDR3 spans 12 residues. Germline CDR1 is WNHNN and CDR2 is SYGVQD (reference sequence). The CDR3 reads CASSAGGDTQYF. The CDR3, as DNA: TGCGCCAGCAGTGCAGGGGGAGATACGCAGTATTTT.

Only one count was recorded for this clone. The V and J genes are TRBV4-1 and TRBJ1-3; TRBD1 agrees at 7 bases. CDR3 length equals 14 residues. CDR1 is MGHRA, CDR2 YSYEKL, per germline. Trimming took 6 bases from V and 2 from J; bases not matched to a gene: 4. The CDR3 loop is CASSATGAGNTIYF. The CDR3 nucleotides read TGCGCCAGCAGTGCTACAGGGGCTGGAAACACCATATATTTT.

V usage is TRBV6-1 and J usage is TRBJ2-1; a possible D gene is TRBD1 (5 bases). The germline V and J ends were trimmed by 4 bases and 5 bases, with 12 bases remaining between them. There are 14 residues in the CDR3. Germline CDR1 MNHNS, CDR2 SASEGT. The CDR3 region is CASSGDSYHNEQFF. The CDR3 DNA is TGTGCCAGCAGTGGAGACAGCTACCACAATGAGCAGTTCTTC.

The chain combines TRBV4-3 with TRBJ1-6, with D uncertain. The CDR3 extends over 13 amino acids. Germline CDR1 LGHNA, CDR2 YSLEER. Trimming removed 6 bases from V and 10 bases from J, with 13 bases in between. The CDR3 loop reads CASRWLPGSPLHF. The CDR3 region has the DNA TGCGCCAGCAGATGGCTCCCGGGATCACCCCTCCACTTT.

The count of this clone is one. The V call is TRBV9, the J call TRBJ1-4; no definite D call. Germline CDR1 SGDLS, CDR2 YYNGEE. The CDR3 loop spans 15 amino acids. Trimming pared 0 bases from V and 8 bases from J, leaving 14 bases between. The CDR3 is CASSVGWAGFEKLFF. The CDR3, as DNA: TGTGCCAGCAGCGTAGGGTGGGCAGGTTTCGAAAAACTGTTTTTT. The full variable domain, in which reference TRBV9 and TRBJ1-4 provide the parts outside the CDR3, is DSGVTQTPKHLITATGQRVTLRCSPRSGDLSVYWYQQSLDQGLQFLIQYYNGEERAKGNILERFSAQQFPDLHSELNLSSLELGDSALYFCASSVGWAGFEKLFFGSGTQLSVL.

This chain links TRBV4-1 with TRBJ1-2; D may be TRBD1 (6 bases). The V end lost 1 base, the J end lost 4 bases, and 10 bases lay between the germline ends. The germline gives CDR1 MGHRA, CDR2 YSYEKL. The CDR3 loop spans 14 amino acids. The CDR3: CASSQAGACYGYTF. DNA of the CDR3: TGCGCCAGCAGCCAAGCAGGGGCCTGCTATGGCTACACCTTC.

CDR3 amino acids: CASSPRQGKDQPQHF. For the CDR3, the DNA is TGTGCCAGCAGTCCTAGACAGGGAAAAGATCAGCCCCAGCATTTT. The gene calls are TRBV27 and TRBJ1-5, with 7 bases fitting TRBD1. The germline V gene encodes CDR1 MNHEY and CDR2 SMNVEV (reference sequence). The CDR3 is 15 residues long. The V and J ends lost 5 bases and 5 bases, in that order; junction bases with no gene match: 9.

The chain uses TRBV4-1 and TRBJ2-7, with TRBD1 as a possible D gene (5 bases). Germline CDR1 is MGHRA and CDR2 is YSYEKL. The V end lost 5 bases, the J end lost 3 bases, and 17 bases lay between the germline ends. This CDR3 is 15 amino acids long. The CDR3 protein is CASSVKRGIGYEQYF. The CDR3 region has the DNA TGCGCCAGCAGCGTAAAAAGGGGAATCGGCTACGAGCAGTACTTC.

This chain uses TRBV28 with TRBJ2-7, with TRBD1 matching 7 bases. This CDR3 spans 14 amino acids. Per the germline V gene, CDR1 is MDHEN and CDR2 is SYDVKM. The V segment lost 8 bases and the J segment 2 bases; nucleotides outside the gene matches: 9. CDR3 sequence reads: CASRTGTATYEQYF. Written as DNA, the CDR3 is TGTGCCAGCCGGACCGGGACAGCTACCTACGAGCAGTACTTC.

The gene calls are TRBV19 and TRBJ1-1; 12 nucleotides align to TRBD1. The V and J ends lost 2 bases and 4 bases, in that order; junction bases with no gene match: 8. The CDR3 has 17 amino acids. CDR1 and CDR2 from the germline V gene are LNHDA and SQIVND (reference sequence). CDR3 in DNA: TGTGCCAGTAGTATACTTCGGGACAGGGGGCGAGGCACTGAAGCTTTCTTT. It yields the protein CASSILRDRGRGTEAFF. Supplemented by reference TRBV19 and TRBJ1-1, the full variable domain reads DGGITQSPKYLFRKEGQNVTLSCEQNLNHDAMYWYRQDPGQGLRLIYYSQIVNDFQKGDIAEGYSVSREKKESFPLTVTSAQKNPTAFYLCASSILRDRGRGTEAFFGQGTRLTVV.

The chain is built from TRBV6-1 and TRBJ2-7, with 8 bases identical to TRBD1. The CDR3 covers 15 residues. Germline V lookup: CDR1 MNHNS, CDR2 SASEGT. The trim removed 4 bases at V and 4 bases at J, leaving 9 bases unmatched. For the CDR3, the DNA is TGTGCCAGCAGTGCAAGACAGGGGTTACTATACGAGCAGTACTTC. It codes for CASSARQGLLYEQYF.

The genes are TRBV14 and TRBJ1-3; TRBD1 might be the D (5 bases). The V gene lost 3 bases and the J gene lost 0 bases, with 15 bases spanning the gap. CDR1 SGHDN and CDR2 FVKESK come from the germline V gene. CDR3 length: 17 residues. The CDR3 nucleotides read TGTGCCAGCAGCCAGGACAACCTACCGCACTCTGGAAACACCATATATTTT. Translating it yields CASSQDNLPHSGNTIYF.

The CDR3, as DNA: TGTGCCAGCTCATCGCTTCCAGATCAGCCCCAGCATTTT. It yields the protein CASSSLPDQPQHF. The chain links TRBV18 to TRBJ1-5; no clear D. Germline-derived CDR1 and CDR2 are KGHSH and LQKENI. The CDR3 sequence is 13 residues long. The V and J ends lost 5 bases and 5 bases respectively, with 10 bases between them. Drawing the rest from reference TRBV18 and TRBJ1-5, the complete variable domain is NAGVMQNPRHLVRRRGQEARLRCSPMKGHSHVYWYRQLPEEGLKFMVYLQKENIIDESGMPKERFSAEFPKEGPSILRIQQVVRGDSAAYFCASSSLPDQPQHFGDGTRLSIL.